Listed below are T cell receptor beta chains from one sample, sequenced in a study of T cells in Graves' hyperthyroidism and ophthalmopathy. TCRdb ran MiXCR on the multiplex PCR reads and lists one entry per CDR3 protein. This table holds 550,000 to 850,000 distinct CDR3 sequences, roughly a sixth found once. The specimen sequenced was blood. Every receptor here comes from a woman aged 45-59 years with Graves' hyperthyroidism that later progressed to Graves' ophthalmopathy. Each CDR3 is given with its conserved first and last residue. D genes are given only for firm matches. The size of a clone is reported for some rows only, either as once, few or many, or as a class for expanded clones.

TRBJ1-6 | NA | NA | TRBV19 | TGTGCCAGTACCCCAGGGTTAGGGCGGAATTCACCCCTCCACTTT | CASTPGLGRNSPLHF
TRBJ1-4 | NA | TRBD1 | TRBV7-9 | TGTGCCAGCAGCACCAGCCGACAGGGTCTCAATGAAAAACTGTTTTTT | CASSTSRQGLNEKLFF
TRBJ2-1 | few | TRBD1 | TRBV15 | TGTGCCACCAGCAGCCAACCAGGGGGCGGTGAGCAGTTCTTC | CATSSQPGGGEQFF
TRBJ2-1 | few | TRBD2 | TRBV6-5 | TGTGCCAGCAGTTACTCGGCAGCGGGGGTTCAATACAATGAGCAGTTCTTC | CASSYSAAGVQYNEQFF
TRBJ2-4 | NA | NA | TRBV12-3/TRBV12-4 | TGTGCCAGCGGAAAATTGAGGGGGGGCCGAAACATTCAGTACTTC | CASGKLRGGRNIQYF
TRBJ2-3 | many | TRBD1 | TRBV5-1 | TGCGCCAGCCGACCGAGGGGACAGAACACAGATACGCAGTATTTT | CASRPRGQNTDTQYF
TRBJ1-1 | many | NA | TRBV9 | TGTGCCAGCAGCGTAGGTAGGGACACTGAAGCTTTCTTT | CASSVGRDTEAFF
TRBJ1-2 | many | TRBD1 | TRBV6-1 | TGTGCCACCACGATAGCCGGGACAGGGTTGGGCTACACCTTC | CATTIAGTGLGYTF
TRBJ2-2 | NA | NA | TRBV10-1 | TGCGCCAGCAGTGAGTCGACAGTTCTGGGGTTTGGAACCGGGGAGCTGTTTTTT | CASSESTVLGFGTGELFF
TRBJ2-1 | few | TRBD2 | TRBV9 | TGTGCCAGCAGCGCCAGCGGGGGGTCTCCCTCCTACAATGAGCAGTTCTTC | CASSASGGSPSYNEQFF
TRBJ1-2 | few | TRBD1 | TRBV12-3/TRBV12-4 | TGTGCCAGCAAAAAGACAGGGGGACAGTATGGCTACACCTTC | CASKKTGGQYGYTF
TRBJ2-7 | many | NA | TRBV5-1 | TGCGCCAGCAGCTTCCCTGGGGCCTACGAGCAGTACTTC | CASSFPGAYEQYF
TRBJ1-5 | many | TRBD1 | TRBV15 | TGTGCCACCAAAATCGACAGGGCCTCTCAGCCCCAGCATTTT | CATKIDRASQPQHF
TRBJ1-4 | few | TRBD1 | TRBV6-1 | TGTGCCAGCAGTTCGGGACAGGCGTTACTCCAGGGTGAAAAACTGTTTTTT | CASSSGQALLQGEKLFF
TRBJ1-5 | many | NA | TRBV7-8 | TGTGCCAGCAGCGGGCGCGGGGCTGGCAATCAGCCCCAGCATTTT | CASSGRGAGNQPQHF
TRBJ1-1 | many | NA | TRBV5-1 | TGCGCCAGCAGCTCCGAGAACACTGAAGCTTTCTTT | CASSSENTEAFF
TRBJ1-5 | NA | TRBD1 | TRBV4-1 | TGCGCCAGCAGCCCAGGGGACAGGGACAATCAGCCCCAGCATTTT | CASSPGDRDNQPQHF
TRBJ2-1 | few | NA | TRBV6-1 | TGTGCCAGCAGGCGGAACAGGGACGAGCAGTTCTTC | CASRRNRDEQFF
TRBJ2-1 | few | NA | TRBV9 | TGTGCCAGCAGCGACCGGACCGTATCCTACAATGAGCAGTTCTTC | CASSDRTVSYNEQFF
TRBJ1-1 | NA | TRBD1 | TRBV20-1 | TGCAGTGCTGTCGACAGGGGCGATTCAGCTTTCTTT | CSAVDRGDSAFF
TRBJ2-3 | NA | TRBD2 | TRBV7-2 | TGTGCCAGCAGCCCGCTACTGACTAGCGCCTCAGATACGCAGTATTTT | CASSPLLTSASDTQYF
TRBJ1-1 | many | NA | TRBV20-1 | TGCAGTGCTAGCCCAGACATGAACACTGAAGCTTTCTTT | CSASPDMNTEAFF
TRBJ2-7 | few | TRBD1 | TRBV27 | TGTGCCAGCAGTTTTTATACAGGGGGCGACGAGCAGTACTTC | CASSFYTGGDEQYF
TRBJ1-5 | many | TRBD1 | TRBV12-3/TRBV12-4 | TGTGCCAGCAGCTTTACAGGGGTGGGCAATCAGCCCCAGCATTTT | CASSFTGVGNQPQHF
TRBJ1-1 | many | NA | TRBV5-1 | TGCGCCAGCAGCTTGGATACCATCAGTGAAGCTTTCTTT | CASSLDTISEAFF
TRBJ2-3 | NA | TRBD2 | TRBV11-3 | TGTGCCAGCAGCCGTCGTGCTAGCGGGGGAACCACAGATACGCAGTATTTT | CASSRRASGGTTDTQYF
TRBJ1-1 | few | TRBD1 | TRBV7-9 | TGTGCCAGCAGCTCCACCCGACAGGGGAGGACTGAAGCTTTCTTT | CASSSTRQGRTEAFF
TRBJ1-1 | many | NA | TRBV20-1 | TGCAGTGCCCCTGCCTGGACAAGACTGAACACTGAAGCTTTCTTT | CSAPAWTRLNTEAFF
TRBJ2-3 | few | NA | TRBV11-2 | TGTGCCAGCAGCTTAGAAGGGGGTGGGCGGGGGAGTGCGGCAGATACGCAGTATTTT | CASSLEGGGRGSAADTQYF
TRBJ2-5 | many | NA | TRBV30 | TGTGCCTCCCCTTTATTAGGGTTGGGAGAGACCCAGTACTTC | CASPLLGLGETQYF
TRBJ1-1 | few | TRBD1 | TRBV30 | TGTGCCTGGAGTGTACAGAGGGGGCCGTACACTGAAGCTTCCTTT | CAWSVQRGPYTEASF
TRBJ2-1 | many | TRBD2 | TRBV20-1 | TGCAGTGCCTCCATACTGACTAGCGGGGCAAATGAGCAGTTCTTC | CSASILTSGANEQFF